What follows describes a single T cell receptor (beta chain). V was clipped by 5 bases and J by 10 bases, with 21 bases between them. Germline CDR1 and CDR2: SGHVS and FQNEAQ. This CDR3 region has 15 residues. These data are taken from a study of blood T cell repertoires in COVID-19. Study-level information: Collection of acute and convalescent COVID-19 samples took place in the United States, Italy and Spain. PBMCs, B-cell-depleted T cells, or T cells were the source of the cDNA or gDNA that made up the material.

Data came from immunoSEQ multiplex PCR; TCRdb stores just in-frame clones and leaves some out. The sample lists 27,000 or so clones, 82% occurring once. The V and J genes are TRBV7-8 and TRBJ2-1; maybe TRBD2 (6 bases). The TCR sequence derives from an elderly man with active or convalescent COVID-19. The sample consisted of peripheral blood. The chain's CDR3 is CASSITGSLPYEQFF. The CDR3 DNA sequence: TGTGCCAGCAGCATCACCGGGAGCCTCCCATACGAGCAGTTCTTC.